These 18 T cell receptor beta chains were all obtained from the same sample, sequenced in a study of shared clonotypes between healthy human individuals. Sequenced by immunoSEQ multiplex PCR; TCRdb stores in-frame clones only, minus some. The profile covers 2 million to 3 million clones, with approximately 90% appearing a single time and around 0.15% taken by the ten largest. Source material: naive CD4+ T cells sorted from blood. Noted subset: CD45RA+ positively selected. These receptor sequences come from a man aged 18 to 30 in good health.

Regarding this clone: A read error may produce the germline difference seen at one junction end. Other DNA sequences in the sample encode the same CDR3. The chain employs TRBV7-7 and TRBJ2-5; tentatively, D is TRBD1 (6 bases). Germline CDR1 and CDR2: SSHAT and FNYEAQ (reference sequence). The CDR3 extends over 13 amino acids. The CDR3 bases are TGTGCTAGCAGCTTACAGGGTTGGGAGACCCAGTACTTC. It specifies CASSLQGWETQYF.

The V call is TRBV12-5, the J call TRBJ1-6; D is perhaps TRBD1 (6 bases). Trimming took 0 bases from V and 5 from J, leaving 11 bases between them. CDR3 length equals 16 residues. Germline values: CDR1 LGHNT, CDR2 FRNRAP. The CDR3 loop reads CASGLVGGAHNSPLHF. CDR3 DNA sequence: TGTGCTAGTGGTTTGGTAGGGGGGGCCCATAATTCACCCCTCCACTTT.

The V call is TRBV7-9, the J call TRBJ2-3, with D unclear. The germline V gene encodes CDR1 SEHNR and CDR2 FQNEAQ (reference sequence). CDR3 length equals 13 residues. Trimming removed 2 bases from V and 4 bases from J, with 7 bases in between. CDR3 sequence reads: CASSLRPPDTQYF. Written as DNA, the CDR3 is TGTGCCAGCAGCTTACGTCCCCCAGATACGCAGTATTTT.

V usage is TRBV1 and J usage is TRBJ1-2; no DNA check was done on the table's D call, TRBD1. TRBV1 is a documented pseudogene. CDR3 length: 18 amino acids. DNA of the CDR3: TGCACCAGCAGCCAGGACACCGGGACAGGGGGCGCGGGGTATGGCTACACCTTC. Protein sequence: CTSSQDTGTGGAGYGYTF.

This clone occurred once. This chain's CDR3 is CASSSPRVGLPQFF. Here the CDR3 DNA reads TGTGCCAGCAGTTCCCCTAGGGTTGGACTCCCACAGTTCTTC. The J gene is TRBJ2-1, the V gene TRBV6-5; D perhaps matches TRBD2 (5 bases). Germline V CDR1 and CDR2: MNHEY, SVGAGI. The CDR3 totals 14 residues. Trimming cost V 4 bases and J 13 bases, with 20 bases left between them.

The V call is TRBV6-1, the J call TRBJ2-2, with TRBD2 as a possible D gene (6 bases). The V and J ends lost 11 bases and 0 bases respectively, with 13 bases between them. CDR1 is MNHNS, CDR2 SASEGT, per germline. CDR3 size: 14 residues. DNA of the CDR3: TGTGCCGGGAGGACTAACGCGAACACCGGGGAGCTGTTTTTT. Protein sequence: CAGRTNANTGELFF.

Concerning this clone itself: At one boundary the junction diverges from the germline segment, which might be a read error. CDR3 residues: CASSLDRLEYF. CDR3 in DNA: TGTGCCAGCAGTTTAGACAGGCTAGAGTACTTC. V and J are TRBV7-2 and TRBJ2-5; maybe TRBD1 (6 bases). This CDR3 has 11 residues. Germline CDR1 is SGHTA and CDR2 is FQGNSA.

J is TRBJ1-1 and V is TRBV30; D perhaps matches TRBD1 (5 bases). The V end lost 1 base, the J end lost 11 bases, and 11 bases lay between the germline ends. Germline CDR1 and CDR2: GTSNPN and SVGIG (reference sequence). This CDR3 is 11 amino acids long. This CDR3 is CAWSGYGTAFF. The CDR3 DNA sequence: TGTGCCTGGAGTGGGTATGGGACCGCTTTCTTT.

The rearrangement uses TRBV5-4 and TRBJ2-7, with D perhaps matching TRBD2 (6 bases). The CDR3 totals 17 residues. Trimming took 0 bases from V and 2 from J, leaving 18 bases between them. Germline loops: CDR1 SGHNT, CDR2 YYREEE (reference sequence). CDR3 DNA: TGTGCCAGCAGCTTGGCCGGGGGAACCCTGTCCGCCTACGAGCAGTACTTC. Its translation: CASSLAGGTLSAYEQYF.

The chain links TRBV5-4 to TRBJ1-1; D is unclear. The CDR3 runs to 14 residues. Germline CDR1 and CDR2: SGHNT and YYREEE (reference sequence). The V end was cut by 2 bases, the J end by 1 base, with 9 bases between. The CDR3 spells CASSFGSGNTEAFF. CDR3 bases: TGTGCCAGCAGCTTCGGGTCGGGGAACACTGAAGCTTTCTTT.

The chain employs TRBV7-9 and TRBJ2-5, with TRBD2 identical over 7 bases. The CDR3 runs to 14 residues. V lost 7 bases to trimming and J lost 1 base; unmatched junction nucleotides: 6. The germline CDR1 and CDR2 sequences are SEHNR and FQNEAQ (reference sequence). The DNA of the CDR3 is TGTGCCAGCACCAGACCTAGCGGCCAAGAGACCCAGTACTTC. Its translation is CASTRPSGQETQYF.

The chain links TRBV9 to TRBJ2-1; 11 bases fit TRBD2. Germline assignment: CDR1 SGDLS and CDR2 YYNGEE. The CDR3 has 18 residues. Losses at the gene ends were 4 bases for V and 4 bases for J; bases not matched to a gene: 13. The CDR3 spells CASSLRRGASGGYNEQFF. Written as DNA, the CDR3 is TGTGCCAGCAGCCTCCGGCGAGGGGCTAGCGGGGGGTACAATGAGCAGTTCTTC.

The chain recombines TRBV7-9 with TRBJ1-3; D unresolved. Deletions cut 1 base from V and 1 base from J, with 8 bases between. The CDR3 is 15 residues long. Germline CDR1 SEHNR, CDR2 FQNEAQ (reference sequence). CDR3 DNA sequence: TGTGCCAGCAGCTTAGATTACCAGTCTGGAAACACCATATATTTT. This codes for CASSLDYQSGNTIYF. Using reference TRBV7-9 and TRBJ1-3 for the parts outside the CDR3, the full variable domain is DTGVSQNPRHKITKRGQNVTFRCDPISEHNRLYWYRQTLGQGPEFLTYFQNEAQLEKSRLLSDRFSAERPKGSFSTLEIQRTEQGDSAMYLCASSLDYQSGNTIYFGEGSWLTVV.

Comment on this clone: The same CDR3 also results from other DNA sequences found in this sample. The V call is TRBV5-1, the J call TRBJ1-2; D is perhaps TRBD1 (5 bases). Per germline, CDR1 SGHRS and CDR2 YFSETQ. V dropped 2 bases and J dropped 2 bases, with 13 bases sitting between them. The length of the CDR3 is 15 residues. For the CDR3, the DNA is TGCGCCAGCAGCTTAACCCCCGGGACGAACTATGGCTACACCTTC. It yields the protein CASSLTPGTNYGYTF.

This clone was observed a single time. The rearrangement joins TRBV6-1 to TRBJ2-5, with TRBD1 matching 9 bases. The J call may be mistaken, given a closer DNA end match to TRBJ2-7. The CDR3 contains 15 residues. Germline loops: CDR1 MNHNS, CDR2 SASEGT. Written as DNA, the CDR3 is TGTGCCAGCAGTGATGGGACAGGGATAACCTACGAGCAGTACTTC. Residues: CASSDGTGITYEQYF.

A single count supports this clone. V is TRBV6-1 and J is TRBJ2-7; D not certain. There are 12 residues in the CDR3. Germline loops: CDR1 MNHNS, CDR2 SASEGT. The ends were cut back, 3 bases at V and 9 bases at J, with 12 bases in the middle. The CDR3: CASSDLSVPQYF. The CDR3 DNA is TGTGCCAGCAGTGATTTATCCGTACCGCAGTACTTC.

The V call is TRBV6-6, the J call TRBJ2-7; TRBD2 matches at 12 bases. The V and J ends lost 8 bases and 2 bases, in that order; junction bases with no gene match: 7. The CDR3 runs to 15 residues. Germline V gene data show CDR1 as MNHNY and CDR2 as SVGAGI (reference sequence). This chain's CDR3 is CASSDLAGGPYEQYF. DNA of the CDR3: TGTGCCAGCTCGGACCTAGCGGGAGGGCCCTACGAGCAGTACTTC.

J is TRBJ1-1 and V is TRBV4-1; 11 bases align to TRBD1. V lost 5 bases to trimming and J lost 1 base; unmatched junction nucleotides: 6. This CDR3 spans 16 amino acids. Germline V CDR1 and CDR2: MGHRA, YSYEKL. The CDR3 is CASSSGGTGGNTEAFF. The DNA of the CDR3 is TGCGCCAGCAGCAGCGGTGGGACAGGGGGGAACACTGAAGCTTTCTTT.